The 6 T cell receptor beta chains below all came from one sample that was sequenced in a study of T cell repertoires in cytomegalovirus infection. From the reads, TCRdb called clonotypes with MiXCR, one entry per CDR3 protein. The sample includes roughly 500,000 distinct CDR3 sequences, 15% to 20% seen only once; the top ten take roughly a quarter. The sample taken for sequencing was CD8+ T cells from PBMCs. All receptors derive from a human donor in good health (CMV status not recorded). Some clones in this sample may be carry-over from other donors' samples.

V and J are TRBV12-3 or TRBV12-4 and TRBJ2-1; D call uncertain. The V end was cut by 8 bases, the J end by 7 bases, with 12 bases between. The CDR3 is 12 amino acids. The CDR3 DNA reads TGTGCCAGCTGCTGTACCGGAAATGAGCAGTTCTTC. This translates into CASCCTGNEQFF.

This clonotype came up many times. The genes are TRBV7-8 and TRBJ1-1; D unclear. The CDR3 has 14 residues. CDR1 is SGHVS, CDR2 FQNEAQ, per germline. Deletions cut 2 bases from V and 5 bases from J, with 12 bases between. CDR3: CASSLRRVFTEAFF. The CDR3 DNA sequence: TGTGCCAGCAGCTTAAGGAGGGTGTTTACTGAAGCTTTCTTT. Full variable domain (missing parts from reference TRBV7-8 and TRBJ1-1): GAGVSQSPRYKVAKRGQDVALRCDPISGHVSLFWYQQALGQGPEFLTYFQNEAQLDKSGLPSDRFFAERPEGSVSTLKIQRTQQEDSAVYLCASSLRRVFTEAFFGQGTRLTVV.

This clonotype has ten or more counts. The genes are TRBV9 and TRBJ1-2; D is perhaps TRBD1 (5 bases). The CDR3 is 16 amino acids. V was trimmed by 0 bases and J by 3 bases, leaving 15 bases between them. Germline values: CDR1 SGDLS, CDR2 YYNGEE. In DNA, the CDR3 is TGTGCCAGCAGCGTAGATCTTTCAGGGTGGGACTATGGCTACACCTTC. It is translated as CASSVDLSGWDYGYTF.

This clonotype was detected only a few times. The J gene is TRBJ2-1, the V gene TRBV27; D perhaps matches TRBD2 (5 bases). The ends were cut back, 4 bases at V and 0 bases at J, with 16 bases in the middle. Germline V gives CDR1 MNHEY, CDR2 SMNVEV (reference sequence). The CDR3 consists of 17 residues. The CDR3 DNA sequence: TGTGCCAGCAGTTCCCCCCGTGGAGGAAGCTCCTACAATGAGCAGTTCTTC. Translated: CASSSPRGGSSYNEQFF.

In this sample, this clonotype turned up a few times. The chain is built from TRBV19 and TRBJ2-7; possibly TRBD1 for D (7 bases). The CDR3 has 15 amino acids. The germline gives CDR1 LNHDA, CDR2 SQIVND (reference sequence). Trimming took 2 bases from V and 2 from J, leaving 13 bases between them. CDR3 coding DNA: TGTGCCAGTAGTATACAGGGGGGCTTAACCTACGAGCAGTACTTC. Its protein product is CASSIQGGLTYEQYF. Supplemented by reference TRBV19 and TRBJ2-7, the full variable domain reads DGGITQSPKYLFRKEGQNVTLSCEQNLNHDAMYWYRQDPGQGLRLIYYSQIVNDFQKGDIAEGYSVSREKKESFPLTVTSAQKNPTAFYLCASSIQGGLTYEQYFGPGTRLTVT.

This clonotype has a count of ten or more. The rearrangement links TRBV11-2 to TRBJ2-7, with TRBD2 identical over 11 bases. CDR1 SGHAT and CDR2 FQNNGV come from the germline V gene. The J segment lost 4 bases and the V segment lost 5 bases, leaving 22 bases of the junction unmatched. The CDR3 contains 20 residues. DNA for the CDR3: TGTGCCAGCAGCGCGGATAGGCGTATTGGACTAGCGGGTTCCGTATACGAGCAGTACTTC. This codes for CASSADRRIGLAGSVYEQYF. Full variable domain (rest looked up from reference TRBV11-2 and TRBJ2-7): EAGVAQSPRYKIIEKRQSVAFWCNPISGHATLYWYQQILGQGPKLLIQFQNNGVVDDSQLPKDRFSAERLKGVDSTLKIQPAKLEDSAVYLCASSADRRIGLAGSVYEQYFGPGTRLTVT.